Listed here are 9 T cell receptor beta chains from one sample, sequenced in a study of post-analysis software for immune sequencing data. Points from the study as a whole: The study found TRBV5-6, TRBV5-1 and TRBV20-1 among five or six TRBV segments more frequent in patients than controls.

These receptors have no known antigen. Every TCR beta cDNA library bore unique molecular identifiers. TCRdb recomputed calls from the PCR reads with MiXCR, one row per CDR3 protein. Altogether 600,000 to 700,000 distinct CDR3 sequences are present, approximately 59% being singletons, with the ten largest covering roughly 12%. The sequencing sample was made of blood. The receptors stem from a girl aged 2 to 10 with multiple sclerosis.

V is TRBV27 and J is TRBJ2-1; D call uncertain. The germline V gene has CDR1 MNHEY and CDR2 SMNVEV (reference sequence). CDR3 length: 13 amino acids. The V end lost 5 bases, the J end lost 7 bases, and 12 bases lay between the germline ends. The CDR3 coding sequence is TGTGCCAGCAGTCCGCAAACTCTTAATGAGCAGTTCTTC. It specifies CASSPQTLNEQFF.

The chain has TRBV20-1 and TRBJ2-1; 9 bases map to TRBD2. The ends lost 1 base at V and 3 bases at J; junction bases unmatched: 4. CDR1 DFQATT and CDR2 SNEGSKA come from the germline V gene (reference sequence). The CDR3 is 15 amino acids. The CDR3 DNA follows: TGCAGTGCTAGAGGGGTGCGGGAGGGCTACAATGAGCAGTTCTTC. This sequence encodes CSARGVREGYNEQFF.

The chain uses TRBV20-1 and TRBJ2-1, with D possibly matching TRBD1 (7 bases). Germline V gene lookup returns CDR1 DFQATT and CDR2 SNEGSKA (reference sequence). This CDR3 has 14 amino acids. Trimming cost V 3 bases and J 6 bases, with 15 bases left between them. CDR3 in amino acids: CSASYIQGGNEQFF. CDR3 DNA sequence: TGCAGTGCTAGTTACATTCAGGGGGGCAATGAGCAGTTCTTC.

This clonotype was seen only a few times. The chain couples TRBV29-1 to TRBJ1-2, with 8 bases lining up with TRBD1. The junction had 3 bases not matched to a gene; V was cut back by 0 bases and J by 6 bases. This CDR3 comprises 13 residues. Germline V gives CDR1 SQVTM, CDR2 ANQGSEA. The CDR3 nucleotides are TGCAGCGTTGAAGACGACAGGGGTGATGGCTACACCTTC. Protein sequence: CSVEDDRGDGYTF.

The V call is TRBV29-1, the J call TRBJ2-1; 9 positions agree with TRBD2. J gave up 9 bases and V 6 bases, and 12 bases lay outside the gene matches. The CDR3 loop spans 14 amino acids. Germline CDR1 and CDR2: SQVTM and ANQGSEA. CDR3 residues: CSVGAGLAWSEQFF. DNA for the CDR3: TGCAGCGTGGGGGCGGGACTAGCTTGGTCTGAGCAGTTCTTC.

V usage is TRBV20-1 and J usage is TRBJ1-5; possibly TRBD1 for D (5 bases). The CDR3 extends over 13 amino acids. Trimming took 3 bases from V and 3 from J, leaving 9 bases between them. CDR1 DFQATT and CDR2 SNEGSKA come from the germline V gene (reference sequence). For the CDR3, the DNA is TGCAGTGCTAGGGGAGGGGCCAATCAGCCCCAGCATTTT. This encodes CSARGGANQPQHF.

V is TRBV6-6 and J is TRBJ1-4, with 10 bases that match TRBD1. Germline loops: CDR1 MNHNY, CDR2 SVGAGI (reference sequence). The CDR3 contains 16 residues. V shed 5 bases and J 11 bases; nucleotides not matched to a gene: 14. CDR3 sequence reads: CASSNPPGQGLEKLFF. In nucleotides, the CDR3 is TGTGCCAGCAGTAACCCTCCGGGACAGGGGCTGGAGAAACTGTTTTTT.

The J gene is TRBJ2-3, the V gene TRBV20-1; tentative D call: TRBD1 (7 bases). Looked up from germline, CDR1 is DFQATT and CDR2 is SNEGSKA (reference sequence). V lost 6 bases to trimming and J lost 4 bases, with 23 bases between them. The CDR3 is made up of 16 amino acids. DNA of the CDR3: TGCAGTGCCCCCTTGGAGGGGGCGAAATGGGCAGATACGCAGTATTTT. Translated, it gives CSAPLEGAKWADTQYF.

This clonotype was seen a handful of times. CDR3 region: CASIGFGTGELFF. In DNA, the CDR3 is TGTGCCAGCATAGGGTTCGGCACCGGGGAGCTGTTTTTT. The chain uses TRBV6-5 and TRBJ2-2, with no clear D. Trimming stripped 7 bases from V and 4 bases from J, with 10 bases between. The CDR3 has 13 amino acids. Germline V gene lookup returns CDR1 MNHEY and CDR2 SVGAGI.